Below, 18 T cell receptor beta chains from the same sample are listed, as sequenced in a study of blood T cell repertoires in COVID-19. Here immunoSEQ multiplex PCR was the method, and the copy in TCRdb shows in-frame clones only, minus some. The sample includes 150,000 to 200,000 clones, 82% of them seen just once. Sequenced sample: peripheral blood. The receptors originated from an older woman with acute or convalescent COVID-19.

This clone was detected only once. The chain recombines TRBV28 with TRBJ1-5; 8 bases agree with TRBD1. The CDR3 spans 16 residues. Per the germline V gene, CDR1 is MDHEN and CDR2 is SYDVKM. The V and J ends lost 6 bases and 3 bases, in that order; junction bases with no gene match: 10. The CDR3 sequence: CASSGPPGQANQPQHF. Written as DNA, the CDR3 is TGTGCCAGCAGCGGCCCACCGGGACAGGCCAATCAGCCCCAGCATTTT. Full variable domain (rest looked up from reference TRBV28 and TRBJ1-5): DVKVTQSSRYLVKRTGEKVFLECVQDMDHENMFWYRQDPGLGLRLIYFSYDVKMKEKGDIPEGYSVSREKKERFSLILESASTNQTSMYLCASSGPPGQANQPQHFGDGTRLSIL.

The chain has TRBV28 and TRBJ2-5; possibly TRBD2 for D (5 bases). This CDR3 spans 14 amino acids. Looked up from germline, CDR1 is MDHEN and CDR2 is SYDVKM. The V end lost 5 bases, the J end lost 1 base, and 11 bases lay between the germline ends. The CDR3 loop reads CASSPQSGQETQYF. CDR3 nucleotide sequence: TGTGCCAGCAGTCCTCAGAGCGGCCAAGAGACCCAGTACTTC.

The rearrangement links TRBV28 to TRBJ1-5, with D possibly TRBD1 on 6 matching bases. The CDR3 has 13 residues. With 5 bases removed from V and 7 bases from J, the gap between germline ends came to 12 bases. Germline CDR1 MDHEN, CDR2 SYDVKM. This CDR3 is CASSIQGFQPQHF. CDR3 nucleotides: TGTGCCAGCAGTATCCAGGGGTTCCAGCCCCAGCATTTT.

The chain uses TRBV19 and TRBJ1-5, with TRBD1 matching over 7 bases. The CDR3 runs to 17 residues. J was trimmed by 1 base and V by 1 base; bases with no gene match: 7. Germline lookup yields CDR1 LNHDA and CDR2 SQIVND (reference sequence). The CDR3 loop reads CASSIARDSRSNQPQHF. CDR3 nucleotide sequence: TGTGCCAGTAGTATAGCTCGGGACAGTAGGAGCAATCAGCCCCAGCATTTT.

This chain connects TRBV9 to TRBJ2-2; TRBD1 might be the D (5 bases). With 2 bases removed from V and 3 bases from J, the gap between germline ends came to 8 bases. Germline V CDR1 and CDR2: SGDLS, YYNGEE. This CDR3 is 14 amino acids long. CDR3 protein: CASSVQGDTGELFF. The CDR3 nucleotides read TGTGCCAGCAGCGTTCAAGGGGACACCGGGGAGCTGTTTTTT.

The chain joins TRBV19 to TRBJ1-1; a possible D gene is TRBD1 (5 bases). Deletions cut 3 bases from V and 3 bases from J, with 11 bases between. The CDR3 has 14 amino acids. Germline CDR1 is LNHDA and CDR2 is SQIVND (reference sequence). The CDR3 region has the DNA TGTGCCAGTAGTATTGGAGGGACGGACACTGAAGCTTTCTTT. Amino acid sequence: CASSIGGTDTEAFF.

The chain uses TRBV11-2 and TRBJ2-6, with D hard to call. V gave up 6 bases and J gave up 0 bases, with 9 bases separating them. Germline loops: CDR1 SGHAT, CDR2 FQNNGV. This CDR3 spans 15 amino acids. The CDR3 coding sequence is TGTGCCAGCAGATCGAGTACCTCTGGGGCCAACGTCCTGACTTTC. Protein: CASRSSTSGANVLTF.

The genes are TRBV7-8 and TRBJ2-3, with D possibly TRBD2 on 5 matching bases. This CDR3 is built from 16 residues. Germline V gene data show CDR1 as SGHVS and CDR2 as FQNEAQ. The ends were cut back, 0 bases at V and 0 bases at J, with 10 bases in the middle. CDR3 amino acids: CASSLAMTGSTDTQYF. Here the CDR3 DNA reads TGTGCCAGCAGCTTAGCGATGACGGGGAGCACAGATACGCAGTATTTT.

The V and J genes are TRBV9 and TRBJ1-1, with a weak D call TRBD1 (5 bases). Trimming left V 6 bases short and J 1 base short, with 13 bases between. This CDR3 has 14 amino acids. CDR1 and CDR2 (germline): SGDLS, YYNGEE. The chain's CDR3 is CASTLGQGNTEAFF. In DNA, the CDR3 is TGTGCCAGCACCCTAGGGCAGGGGAACACTGAAGCTTTCTTT.

The chain is built from TRBV9 and TRBJ2-4; the match to TRBD2 covers 13 bases. The CDR3 sequence is 15 residues long. Germline V gene sequence: CDR1 SGDLS, CDR2 YYNGEE. V gave up 0 bases and J gave up 7 bases; unmatched junction bases: 1. CDR3 amino acids: CASSVGTSGSNIQYF. The DNA of the CDR3 is TGTGCCAGCAGCGTAGGGACTAGCGGGAGCAACATTCAGTACTTC.

The J gene is TRBJ2-5, the V gene TRBV11-2; 7 nucleotides align to TRBD1. Looked up from germline, CDR1 is SGHAT and CDR2 is FQNNGV. V was clipped by 5 bases and J by 5 bases; unmatched bases: 8. This CDR3 contains 14 residues. The CDR3 DNA follows: TGTGCCAGCAGCAGGGGGCCGGGCGGGGAGACCCAGTACTTC. Amino acids: CASSRGPGGETQYF. The full variable domain, in which reference TRBV11-2 and TRBJ2-5 provide the parts outside the CDR3, is EAGVAQSPRYKIIEKRQSVAFWCNPISGHATLYWYQQILGQGPKLLIQFQNNGVVDDSQLPKDRFSAERLKGVDSTLKIQPAKLEDSAVYLCASSRGPGGETQYFGPGTRLLVL.

This clone was observed a few times. The chain carries TRBV10-3 and TRBJ1-6; perhaps TRBD1 as D (6 bases). V was pared by 7 bases and J by 9 bases, with 19 bases between. Germline V lookup: CDR1 ENHRY, CDR2 SYGVKD. The CDR3 loop spans 15 amino acids. As DNA, the CDR3 is TGTGCCATCAAGGATCCGCAGGGGTCCAGTTCACCCCTCCACTTT. This encodes CAIKDPQGSSSPLHF.

In DNA, the CDR3 is TGTGCCAGCAGCTTAGGGCCGATCTACGAGCAGTACTTC. Translated, it gives CASSLGPIYEQYF. This chain uses TRBV7-2 with TRBJ2-7; D is uncertain. Trimming stripped 1 base from V and 3 bases from J, with 7 bases between. Germline loops: CDR1 SGHTA, CDR2 FQGNSA. The CDR3 covers 13 residues.

The table lists this clone with a count of one. The V call is TRBV2, the J call TRBJ1-5, with 7 bases identical to TRBD1. This CDR3 spans 13 amino acids. With 5 bases clipped from V and 4 bases from J, the junction kept 2 bases outside the gene matches. CDR1 and CDR2 (germline): SNHLY, FYNNEI. CDR3 loop: CASSTGENQPQHF. The CDR3, as DNA: TGTGCCAGCAGTACAGGGGAAAATCAGCCCCAGCATTTT.

The chain joins TRBV28 to TRBJ1-6, with 8 bases identical to TRBD1. Germline V gene data show CDR1 as MDHEN and CDR2 as SYDVKM. The V and J ends lost 4 bases and 8 bases, in that order; junction bases with no gene match: 10. This CDR3 has 16 amino acids. The CDR3 reads CASSSPGAGGDSPLHF. CDR3 DNA sequence: TGTGCCAGCAGTTCGCCGGGAGCAGGGGGCGATTCACCCCTCCACTTT.

The J gene is TRBJ1-1, the V gene TRBV29-1, with D hard to call. The germline gives CDR1 SQVTM, CDR2 ANQGSEA. Trimming took 4 bases from V and 0 from J, leaving 12 bases between them. The CDR3 covers 14 residues. The CDR3 DNA reads TGCAGCGTTGGTACAACCGCCATGAACACTGAAGCTTTCTTT. Its translation is CSVGTTAMNTEAFF.

The chain employs TRBV5-1 and TRBJ2-5, with D maybe TRBD1 (5 bases). This CDR3 is 15 amino acids long. Between the trimmed V and J ends, which lost 0 bases and 1 base, there was a span of 10 bases. Germline CDR1 reads SGHRS; CDR2 reads YFSETQ. In DNA form, the CDR3 reads TGCGCCAGCAGCTTGGACAGGAACCCCCAAGAGACCCAGTACTTC. This translates into CASSLDRNPQETQYF.

J is TRBJ2-1 and V is TRBV20-1; possibly TRBD2 for D (5 bases). Looked up from germline, CDR1 is DFQATT and CDR2 is SNEGSKA (reference sequence). Trimming pared 3 bases from V and 14 bases from J, leaving 14 bases between. The CDR3 runs to 11 residues. This CDR3 is CSAREQPGEFF. The CDR3 DNA follows: TGCAGTGCTAGGGAACAACCCGGGGAGTTCTTC.